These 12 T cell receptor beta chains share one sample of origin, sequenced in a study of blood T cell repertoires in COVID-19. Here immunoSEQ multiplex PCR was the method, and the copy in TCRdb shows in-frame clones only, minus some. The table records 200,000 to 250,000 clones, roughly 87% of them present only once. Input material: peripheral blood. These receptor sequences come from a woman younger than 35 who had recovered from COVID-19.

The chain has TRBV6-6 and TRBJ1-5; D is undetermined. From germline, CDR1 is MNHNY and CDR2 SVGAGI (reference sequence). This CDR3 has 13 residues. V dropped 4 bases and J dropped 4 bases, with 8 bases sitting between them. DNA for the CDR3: TGTGCCAGCAGTTCCCTAATGAATCAGCCCCAGCATTTT. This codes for CASSSLMNQPQHF.

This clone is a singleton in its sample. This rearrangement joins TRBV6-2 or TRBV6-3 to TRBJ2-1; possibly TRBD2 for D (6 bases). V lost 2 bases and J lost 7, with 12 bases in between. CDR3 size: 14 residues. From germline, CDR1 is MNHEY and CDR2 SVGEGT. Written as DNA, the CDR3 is TGTGCCAGCAGTTACGGCGGGACGGGTAATGAGCAGTTCTTC. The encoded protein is CASSYGGTGNEQFF.

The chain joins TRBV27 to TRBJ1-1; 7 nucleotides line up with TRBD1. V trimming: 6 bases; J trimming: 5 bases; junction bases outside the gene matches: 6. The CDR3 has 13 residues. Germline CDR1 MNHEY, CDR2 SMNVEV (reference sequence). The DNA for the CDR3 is TGTGCCAGCAGGAGGGGGCTCGGAACTGAAGCTTTCTTT. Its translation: CASRRGLGTEAFF.

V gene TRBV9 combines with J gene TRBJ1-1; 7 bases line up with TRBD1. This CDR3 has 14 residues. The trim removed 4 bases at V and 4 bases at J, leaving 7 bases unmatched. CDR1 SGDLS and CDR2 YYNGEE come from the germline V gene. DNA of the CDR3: TGTGCCAGCAGCAAGGGGGCGCAGGCCACTGAAGCTTTCTTT. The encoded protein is CASSKGAQATEAFF.

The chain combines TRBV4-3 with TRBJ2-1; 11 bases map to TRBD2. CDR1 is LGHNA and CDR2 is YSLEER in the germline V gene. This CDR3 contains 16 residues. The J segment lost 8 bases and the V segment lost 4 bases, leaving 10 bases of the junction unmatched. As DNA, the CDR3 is TGCGCCAGCAGCCCGGGACTAGCGGAGGGTAGCGATGAGCAGTTCTTC. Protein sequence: CASSPGLAEGSDEQFF.

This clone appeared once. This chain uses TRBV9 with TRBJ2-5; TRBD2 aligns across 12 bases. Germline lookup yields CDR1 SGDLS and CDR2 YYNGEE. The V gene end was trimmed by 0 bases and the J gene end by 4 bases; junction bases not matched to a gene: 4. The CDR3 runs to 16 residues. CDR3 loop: CASSVGLAGVGETQYF. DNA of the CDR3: TGTGCCAGCAGCGTAGGACTAGCGGGAGTAGGAGAGACCCAGTACTTC.

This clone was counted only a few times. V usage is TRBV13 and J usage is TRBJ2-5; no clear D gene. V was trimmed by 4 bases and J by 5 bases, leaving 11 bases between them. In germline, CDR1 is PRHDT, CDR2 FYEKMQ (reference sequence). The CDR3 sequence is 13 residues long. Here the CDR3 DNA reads TGTGCCAGCAGCTCCCCTATGGTGGAGACCCAGTACTTC. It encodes CASSSPMVETQYF.

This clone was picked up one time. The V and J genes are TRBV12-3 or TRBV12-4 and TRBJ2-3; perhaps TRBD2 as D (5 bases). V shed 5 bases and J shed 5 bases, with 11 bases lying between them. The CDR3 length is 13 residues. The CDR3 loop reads CASSRVRGDTQYF. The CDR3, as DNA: TGTGCCAGCAGTAGGGTCCGGGGAGATACGCAGTATTTT.

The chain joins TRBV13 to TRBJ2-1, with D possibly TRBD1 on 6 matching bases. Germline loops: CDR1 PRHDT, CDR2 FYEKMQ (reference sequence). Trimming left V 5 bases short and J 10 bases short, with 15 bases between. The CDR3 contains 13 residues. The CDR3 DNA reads TGTGCCAGCAGCCAACAGGGTTCTATAGAGCAGTTCTTC. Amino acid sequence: CASSQQGSIEQFF.

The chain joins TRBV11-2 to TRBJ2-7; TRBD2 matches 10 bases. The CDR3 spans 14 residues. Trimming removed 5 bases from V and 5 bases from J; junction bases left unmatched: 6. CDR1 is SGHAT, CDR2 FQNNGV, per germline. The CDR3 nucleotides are TGTGCCAGCAGCCTGGGACTAGCGAGGGACGAGCAGTACTTC. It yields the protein CASSLGLARDEQYF.

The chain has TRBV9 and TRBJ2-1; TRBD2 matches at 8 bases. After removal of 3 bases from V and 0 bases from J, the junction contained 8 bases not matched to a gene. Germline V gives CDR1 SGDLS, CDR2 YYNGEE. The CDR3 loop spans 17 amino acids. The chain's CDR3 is CASSAGTRSGSYNEQFF. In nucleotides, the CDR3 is TGTGCCAGCAGCGCGGGGACTAGGTCGGGCTCCTACAATGAGCAGTTCTTC.

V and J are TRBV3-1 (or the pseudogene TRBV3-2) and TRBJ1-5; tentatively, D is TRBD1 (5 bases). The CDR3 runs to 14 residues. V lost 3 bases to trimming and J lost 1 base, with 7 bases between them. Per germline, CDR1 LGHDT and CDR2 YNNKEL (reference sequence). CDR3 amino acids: CASSHRVSNQPQHF. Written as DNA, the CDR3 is TGTGCCAGCAGCCACAGGGTCAGCAATCAGCCCCAGCATTTT.